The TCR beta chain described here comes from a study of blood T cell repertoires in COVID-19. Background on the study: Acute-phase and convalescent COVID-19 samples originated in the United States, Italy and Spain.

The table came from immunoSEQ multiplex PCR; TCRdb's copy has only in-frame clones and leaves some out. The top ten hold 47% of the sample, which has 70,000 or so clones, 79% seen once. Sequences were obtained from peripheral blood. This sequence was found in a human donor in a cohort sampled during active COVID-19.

The DNA for the CDR3 is TGTGCCACCAGTGACCTCGGAACAGGGGACCAAAACTCCTACGAGCAGTACTTC. It is translated as CATSDLGTGDQNSYEQYF. The rearrangement uses TRBV24-1 and TRBJ2-7; TRBD1 aligns across 7 bases. The CDR3 is 18 amino acids. Losses at the gene ends were 4 bases for V and 0 bases for J; bases not matched to a gene: 14. Germline CDR1 reads KGHDR; CDR2 reads SFDVKD.